This T cell receptor beta chain was recorded in a study of spatial heterogeneity in lung cancer. Whole-study context: Strong correlation was found between tumor-region TCR transcript counts and a T cell module score from matched bulk RNA-seq.

TCRdb reprocessed the 5' RACE reads via MiXCR and lists one record per CDR3 protein. The table records around 20,000 distinct CDR3 sequences, around 6.5% of them present only once. The time point was: sample taken at primary tumor resection. Notes on the study in general: Intratumoral expanded alpha and beta TCR counts were found to track tumor mutation counts. The estimate shows that only about 7% of tumor T cells were covered for alpha and 12% to 15% for beta chains. The counts of expanded TCRs, ubiquitous and regional, tracked ubiquitous and regional nonsynonymous mutations, respectively.

This clonotype is labeled medium-sized (0.01 to 0.1%). The antigen remains unidentified. CDR3 length: 13 residues. CDR1 and CDR2 (germline): DFQATT, SNEGSKA (reference sequence). Deletions cut 6 bases from V and 5 bases from J, with 13 bases between. The chain is built from TRBV20-1 and TRBJ1-4; D is perhaps TRBD1 (5 bases). This receptor was taken from a female donor with early-stage non-small cell lung cancer. The sample here was lung tumor tissue, taken at surgery. CDR3 nucleotides: TGCAGTGCCCGGACACCAGGGAATGAAAAACTGTTTTTT. It specifies CSARTPGNEKLFF.